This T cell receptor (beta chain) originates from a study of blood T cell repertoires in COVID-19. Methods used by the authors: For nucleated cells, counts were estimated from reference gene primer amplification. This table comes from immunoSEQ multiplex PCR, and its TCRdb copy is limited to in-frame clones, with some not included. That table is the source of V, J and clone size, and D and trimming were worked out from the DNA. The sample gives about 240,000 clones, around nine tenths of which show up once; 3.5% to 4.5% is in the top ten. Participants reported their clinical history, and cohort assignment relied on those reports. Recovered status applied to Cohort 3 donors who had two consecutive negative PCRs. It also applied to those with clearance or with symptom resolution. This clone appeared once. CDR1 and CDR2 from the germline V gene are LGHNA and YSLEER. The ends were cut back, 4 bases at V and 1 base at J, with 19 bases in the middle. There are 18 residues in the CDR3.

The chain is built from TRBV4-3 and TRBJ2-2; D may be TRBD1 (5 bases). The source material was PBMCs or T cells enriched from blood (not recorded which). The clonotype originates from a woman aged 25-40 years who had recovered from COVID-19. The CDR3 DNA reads TGCGCCAGCAGCCCCCCACCTAGGGGCGAGCAGAACACCGGGGAGCTGTTTTTT. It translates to CASSPPPRGEQNTGELFF.